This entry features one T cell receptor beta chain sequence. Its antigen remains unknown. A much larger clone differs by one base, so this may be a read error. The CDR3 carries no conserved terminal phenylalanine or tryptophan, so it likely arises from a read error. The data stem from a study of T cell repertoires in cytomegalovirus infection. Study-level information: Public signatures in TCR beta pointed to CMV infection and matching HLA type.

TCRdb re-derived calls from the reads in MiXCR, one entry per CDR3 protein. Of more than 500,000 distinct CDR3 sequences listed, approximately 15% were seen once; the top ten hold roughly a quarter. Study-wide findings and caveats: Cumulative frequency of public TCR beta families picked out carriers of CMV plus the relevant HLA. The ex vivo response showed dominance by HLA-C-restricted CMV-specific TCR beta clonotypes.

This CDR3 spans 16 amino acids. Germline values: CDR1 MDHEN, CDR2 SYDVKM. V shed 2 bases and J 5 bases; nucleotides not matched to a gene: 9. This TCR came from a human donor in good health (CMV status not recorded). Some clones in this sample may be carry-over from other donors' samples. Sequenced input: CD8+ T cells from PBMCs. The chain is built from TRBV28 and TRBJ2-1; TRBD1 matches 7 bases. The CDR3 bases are TGTGCCAGCAGTTTAGAACCGGGACAGCCGCACAATGAGCAGTTCTTA. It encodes CASSLEPGQPHNEQFL.